The text below deals with one T cell receptor (beta chain). Antigen: not known. This entry comes from a study of cytomegalovirus exposure and HLA in healthy donors. Overall study findings and caveats: In a later analysis, TCR beta V- and J-gene trimming was associated with a missense DCLRE1C variant. Analysis was performed later, and it showed HLA-associated TCR beta chains to be more clonally expanded than equally common others. Near-uniform donor sequencing depth was presumed by presence/absence analyses.

From germline, CDR1 is KGHSH and CDR2 LQKENI. V was clipped by 3 bases and J by 5 bases, with 16 bases between them. The CDR3 sequence is 15 residues long. Donors sampled were nominally healthy, though unrecorded immune exposures were likely. In the PCR, 60 Vbeta and 13 Jbeta primers were used. Assay used: immunoSEQ multiplex PCR; TCRdb lists only in-frame clones, some missing. The sample holds 100,000 to 150,000 clones; 74% are singletons and the top ten take 4% to 4.5%. The clonotype was recovered from a woman aged 50 to 60 in good health and CMV-seropositive. The sample comprised PBMCs. V is TRBV18 and J is TRBJ1-2; D may be TRBD1 (5 bases). The CDR3 region is CASSPGTGTEYGYTF. In DNA form, the CDR3 reads TGTGCCAGCTCACCCGGGACGGGGACTGAGTATGGCTACACCTTC.